The entry below describes one T cell receptor beta chain. The specificity of this receptor is unknown. No quality values exist for individual bases; no much larger clone is one base distant. The source of the sample is a study of T cell responses to AZD1222 COVID-19 vaccine (TCRdb year 2021). Regarding the study in general: A total of approximately 250 trial participants underwent TCR sequencing, of whom about 200 had received two doses of AZD1222 and 26 had received two doses of the MenACWY control vaccine. Trial participants were enrolled into age subgroups of 18-55, 56-69 and 70-plus years, which contained 148, 28 and 57 TCR-sequenced participants, respectively.

Including the terminal cysteine and phenylalanine, the CDR3 comprises 14 residues. Of the read, only the CDR3 DNA is kept; its 42 bases are in frame from base 1. V drops 2 bases and J drops 1 base, leaving 6 bases in between. CDR1 and CDR2 were assigned from the germline V gene as KGHSH and LQKENI. The sample's time point, from its label and the paper: about 28 days (+/-7) after the second vaccine dose. AZD1222 recipients whose second dose came at about 4 weeks and those whose second dose came at about 12 weeks were combined into one group, since spike-specific TCR depth and breadth did not differ between the two schedules. Vaccinee samples were obtained from the UK trials COV001 and COV002, which included a single-blind randomized controlled phase 2/3 trial of AZD1222 (ChAdOx1 nCoV-19) in healthy adults. For TCRbeta chain sequencing, PBMC samples from trial participants were taken at day 0 and at day 28 after the second dose.

The CDR3 regions of human TCRbeta chains were analyzed by immunosequencing. Regarding the original processing steps: TCRs in the repertoires were matched against a reference library of SARS-CoV-2-specific TCRs that had been generated with the MIRA antigen-specificity platform. Breadth was defined as the fraction of unique TCRs that were SARS-CoV-2-associated, and depth was defined as the fraction of total T cells that were SARS-CoV-2-associated. Using the MIRA data, each spike-specific TCR was mapped to the spike region that the TCR reacts to and placed in a CD4 or CD8 class. Log10-transformed breadth and depth values were compared by one-way ANOVA with Sidak's multiple comparisons tests. This is the immuneACCESS table as TCRdb keeps it, with only in-frame sequences that have V and J called. A part of the clones is gone; compared with another copy, unresolved V genes explain less than half, and the rest is unexplained. V and J calls and clone size follow that table, whereas D and trimming were derived from the DNA. This sample holds tens of thousands of clones; about 90% were observed only once. Around 3.2% of the sample is taken by the ten largest.

The paper as a whole reports these results and caveats: Epitopes outside the regions mutated in the B.1.351 and B.1.1.7 variants were reportedly recognized by nearly half of the unique spike-specific TCRs. Most participants were white British and females outnumbered males, and the authors suggested that clonal diversity may have been underestimated. After two AZD1222 doses, spike-specific TCR breadth and depth were significantly higher than at day 0 and than in MenACWY recipients. CD4 TCRs associated with the vaccine covered the entire spike protein, and the dominant responses were in regions 160-218 and 743-854. The 56-69-year group was small, and its depth increase did not reach significance, likely because of low power. Because no day 14 peak-response samples were available, the repertoires could be characterized only after the peak T cell response. Conclusions about previously exposed vaccinees are limited because only six or seven AZD1222 recipients were SARS-CoV-2 seropositive at baseline.

The receptor was derived from an adult who received the AZD1222 COVID-19 vaccine. Sequenced here: peripheral blood, sampled 28 days after the second AZD1222 dose. The V gene is TRBV18 and the J gene is TRBJ1-5; the D gene assignment is ambiguous. The nucleotides are TGTGCCAGCTCACCATCAGGAAGCAATCAGCCCCAGCATTTT. Its translation is CASSPSGSNQPQHF.